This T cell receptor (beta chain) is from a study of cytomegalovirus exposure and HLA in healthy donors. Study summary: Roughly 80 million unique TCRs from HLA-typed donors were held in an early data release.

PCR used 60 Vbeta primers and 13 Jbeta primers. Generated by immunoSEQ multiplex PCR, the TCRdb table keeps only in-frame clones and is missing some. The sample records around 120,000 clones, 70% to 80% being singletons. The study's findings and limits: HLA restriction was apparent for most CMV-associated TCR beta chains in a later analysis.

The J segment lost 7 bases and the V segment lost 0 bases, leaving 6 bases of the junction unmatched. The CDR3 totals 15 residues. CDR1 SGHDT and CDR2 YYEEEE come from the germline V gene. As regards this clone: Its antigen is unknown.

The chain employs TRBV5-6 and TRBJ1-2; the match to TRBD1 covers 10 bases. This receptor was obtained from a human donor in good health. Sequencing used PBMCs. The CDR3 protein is CASSLEGTGAVGYTF. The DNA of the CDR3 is TGTGCCAGCAGCTTGGAGGGGACAGGGGCGGTTGGCTACACCTTC.